This T cell receptor (beta chain) came from a study of cytomegalovirus exposure and HLA in healthy donors. Study-wide results and limits: According to the study, around 160 TCR beta chains were cytomegalovirus-associated. CMV antigen specificity was confirmed in vitro for three CMV-associated chains. Both high specificity and high sensitivity reportedly marked the classifier's diagnosis of cytomegalovirus status.

The V and J ends lost 0 bases and 1 base respectively, with 7 bases between them. The CDR3 length is 14 residues. Germline V gene lookup returns CDR1 SGHRS and CDR2 YFSETQ. The data were produced by immunoSEQ multiplex PCR, yet TCRdb's version contains in-frame clones alone and is incomplete. The sample consists of 170,000 or so clones, approximately 83% of them appearing once. This clone was observed a single time. Its antigen is unidentified. Specimen: PBMCs. This chain connects TRBV5-1 to TRBJ1-1; D call uncertain. The TCR was taken from a woman aged 18-29 years in good health and CMV-seropositive. The CDR3 protein is CASSLAPENTEAFF. In nucleotides, the CDR3 is TGCGCCAGCAGCTTGGCCCCAGAGAACACTGAAGCTTTCTTT.